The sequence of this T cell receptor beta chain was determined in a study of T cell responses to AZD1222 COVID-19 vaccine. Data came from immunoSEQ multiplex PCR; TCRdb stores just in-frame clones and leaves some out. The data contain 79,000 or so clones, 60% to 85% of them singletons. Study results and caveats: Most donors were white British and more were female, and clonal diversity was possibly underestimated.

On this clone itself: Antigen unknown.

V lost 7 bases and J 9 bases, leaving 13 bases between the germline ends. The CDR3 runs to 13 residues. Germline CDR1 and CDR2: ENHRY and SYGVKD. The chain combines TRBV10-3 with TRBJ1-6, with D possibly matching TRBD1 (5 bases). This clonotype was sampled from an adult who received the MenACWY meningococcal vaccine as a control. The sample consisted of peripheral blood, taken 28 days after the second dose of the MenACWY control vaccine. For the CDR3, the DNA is TGTGCCATCATGGAGGGGAGGGGTTCACCCCTCCACTTT. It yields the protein CAIMEGRGSPLHF.